This TCR beta chain was sequenced for a study of cytomegalovirus exposure and HLA in healthy donors. In this sample, this clone turned up a few times. Other DNA sequences in this specimen translate into the identical CDR3. Amplification used 60 Vbeta primers and 13 Jbeta primers. Clones were read by immunoSEQ multiplex PCR, and TCRdb kept only the in-frame ones, dropping some. Of approximately 110,000 clones listed, around 80% were seen once; the top ten hold almost 3%. The V gene's germline CDR1 is MGHRA and CDR2 YSYEKL. CDR3 length equals 15 residues. V lost 1 base to trimming and J lost 2 bases, with 11 bases between them.

The sequencing sample was made of PBMCs. J is TRBJ1-1 and V is TRBV4-1; perhaps TRBD1 as D (5 bases). The TCR was taken from a woman aged 18-29 years in good health and CMV-seropositive. The CDR3 coding sequence is TGCGCCAGCAGCCAAGGAAGGGGCCAAAACACTGAAGCTTTCTTT. Translating gives CASSQGRGQNTEAFF.